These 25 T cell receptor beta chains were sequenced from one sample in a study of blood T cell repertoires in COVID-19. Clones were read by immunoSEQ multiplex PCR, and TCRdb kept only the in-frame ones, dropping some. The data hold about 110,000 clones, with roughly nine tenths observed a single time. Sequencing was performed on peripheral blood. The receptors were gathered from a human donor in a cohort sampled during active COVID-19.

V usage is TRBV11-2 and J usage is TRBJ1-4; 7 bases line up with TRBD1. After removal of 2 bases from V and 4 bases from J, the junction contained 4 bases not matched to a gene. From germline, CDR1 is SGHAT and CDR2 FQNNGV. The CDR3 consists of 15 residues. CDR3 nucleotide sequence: TGTGCCAGCAGCTTAACAGGGGCCTTTAATGAAAAACTGTTTTTT. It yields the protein CASSLTGAFNEKLFF.

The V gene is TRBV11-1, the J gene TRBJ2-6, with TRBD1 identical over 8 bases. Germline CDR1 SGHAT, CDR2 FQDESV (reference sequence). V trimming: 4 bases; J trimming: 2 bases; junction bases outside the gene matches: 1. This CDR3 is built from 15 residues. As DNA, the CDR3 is TGTGCCAGCAGCTCGACAGGGGCTGGGGCCAACGTCCTGACTTTC. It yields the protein CASSSTGAGANVLTF.

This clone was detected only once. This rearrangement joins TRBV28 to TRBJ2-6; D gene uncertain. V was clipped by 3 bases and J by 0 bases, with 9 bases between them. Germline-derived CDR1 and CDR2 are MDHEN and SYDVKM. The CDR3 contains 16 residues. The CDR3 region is CASSFVRSSGANVLTF. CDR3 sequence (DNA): TGTGCCAGCAGTTTTGTCCGCAGCTCTGGGGCCAACGTCCTGACTTTC.

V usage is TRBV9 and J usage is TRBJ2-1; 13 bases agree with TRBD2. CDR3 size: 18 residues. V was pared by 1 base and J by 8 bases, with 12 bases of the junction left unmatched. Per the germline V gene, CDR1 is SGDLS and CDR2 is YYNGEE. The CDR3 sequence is CASSVNLGLAGDTDEQFF. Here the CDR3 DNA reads TGTGCCAGCAGCGTAAATCTAGGACTAGCGGGAGATACTGATGAGCAGTTCTTC.

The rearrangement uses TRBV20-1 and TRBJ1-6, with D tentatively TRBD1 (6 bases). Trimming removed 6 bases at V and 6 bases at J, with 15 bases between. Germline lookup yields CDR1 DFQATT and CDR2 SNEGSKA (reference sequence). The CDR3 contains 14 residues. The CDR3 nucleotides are TGCAGTGCCAGTCGGGACATCCCTAATTCACCCCTCCACTTT. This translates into CSASRDIPNSPLHF.

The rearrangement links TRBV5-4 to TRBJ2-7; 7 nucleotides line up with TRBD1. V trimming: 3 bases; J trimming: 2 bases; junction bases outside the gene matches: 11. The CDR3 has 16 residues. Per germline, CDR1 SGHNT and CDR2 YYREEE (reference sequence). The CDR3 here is CASSYETWQGAYEQYF. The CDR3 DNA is TGTGCCAGCAGCTACGAAACGTGGCAGGGGGCCTACGAGCAGTACTTC.

The CDR3 DNA follows: TGTGCCATCAGTACCGGTACTTTTAACGAGCAGTACTTC. Translated: CAISTGTFNEQYF. The rearrangement joins TRBV10-3 to TRBJ2-7; D is undetermined. CDR1 and CDR2 from the germline V gene are ENHRY and SYGVKD. V dropped 5 bases and J dropped 5 bases, with 13 bases sitting between them. This CDR3 comprises 13 residues.

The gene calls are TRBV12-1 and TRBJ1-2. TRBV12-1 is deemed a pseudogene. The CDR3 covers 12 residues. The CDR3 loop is CASSFFRDGYTF. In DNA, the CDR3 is TGTGCCAGCAGCTTTTTTCGAGATGGCTACACCTTC.

CDR3 nucleotides: TGTGCCAGCAGCCAAGATCCCCTAGCGGAGCACAATGAGCAGTTCTTC. Its protein is CASSQDPLAEHNEQFF. V usage is TRBV3-1 (or the pseudogene TRBV3-2) and J usage is TRBJ2-1, with 7 bases identical to TRBD2. Germline loops: CDR1 LGHDT, CDR2 YNNKEL (reference sequence). The V and J ends lost 0 bases and 5 bases, in that order; junction bases with no gene match: 7. This CDR3 is 16 amino acids long.

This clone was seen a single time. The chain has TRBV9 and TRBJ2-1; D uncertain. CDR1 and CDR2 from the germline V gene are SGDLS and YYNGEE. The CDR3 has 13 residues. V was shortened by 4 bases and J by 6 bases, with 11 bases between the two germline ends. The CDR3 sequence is CASSSGGRNEQFF. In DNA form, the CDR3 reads TGTGCCAGCAGCTCCGGCGGCCGCAATGAGCAGTTCTTC.

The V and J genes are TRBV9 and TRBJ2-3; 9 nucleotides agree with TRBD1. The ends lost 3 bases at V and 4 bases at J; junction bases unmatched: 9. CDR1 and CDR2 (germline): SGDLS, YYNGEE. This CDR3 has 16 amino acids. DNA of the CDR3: TGTGCCAGCAGCGAGGGGACAGGGTCGGTAGCAGATACGCAGTATTTT. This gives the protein CASSEGTGSVADTQYF.

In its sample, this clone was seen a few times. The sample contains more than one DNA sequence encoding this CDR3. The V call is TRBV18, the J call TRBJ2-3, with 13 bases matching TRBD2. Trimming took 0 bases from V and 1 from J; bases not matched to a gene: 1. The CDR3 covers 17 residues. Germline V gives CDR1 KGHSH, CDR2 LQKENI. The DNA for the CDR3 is TGTGCCAGCTCACCACCAGGACTAGCGGGGGGCACAGATACGCAGTATTTT. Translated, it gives CASSPPGLAGGTDTQYF.

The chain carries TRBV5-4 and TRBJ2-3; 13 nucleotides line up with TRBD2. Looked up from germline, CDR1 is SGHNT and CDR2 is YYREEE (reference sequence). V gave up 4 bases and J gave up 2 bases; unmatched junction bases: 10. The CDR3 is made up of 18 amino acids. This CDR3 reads CASSLTSGRAGDTDTQYF. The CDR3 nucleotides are TGTGCCAGCAGCCTTACTAGCGGGAGGGCCGGGGACACAGATACGCAGTATTTT.

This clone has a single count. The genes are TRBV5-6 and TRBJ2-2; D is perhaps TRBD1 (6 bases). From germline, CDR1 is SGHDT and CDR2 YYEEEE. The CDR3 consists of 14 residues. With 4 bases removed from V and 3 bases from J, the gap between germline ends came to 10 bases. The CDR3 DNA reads TGTGCCAGCAGCCCAGAGGGGGACACCGGGGAGCTGTTTTTT. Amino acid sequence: CASSPEGDTGELFF. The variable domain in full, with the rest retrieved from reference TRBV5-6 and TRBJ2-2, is DAGVTQSPTHLIKTRGQQVTLRCSPKSGHDTVSWYQQALGQGPQFIFQYYEEEERQRGNFPDRFSGHQFPNYSSELNVNALLLGDSALYLCASSPEGDTGELFFGEGSRLTVL.

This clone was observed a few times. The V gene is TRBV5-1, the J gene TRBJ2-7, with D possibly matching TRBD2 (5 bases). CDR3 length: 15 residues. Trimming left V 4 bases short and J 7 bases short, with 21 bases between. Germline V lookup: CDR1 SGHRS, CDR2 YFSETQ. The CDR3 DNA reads TGCGCCAGCAGCCCCTCCCCAGGCAGGCTAGCTGAGCAGTACTTC. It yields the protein CASSPSPGRLAEQYF.

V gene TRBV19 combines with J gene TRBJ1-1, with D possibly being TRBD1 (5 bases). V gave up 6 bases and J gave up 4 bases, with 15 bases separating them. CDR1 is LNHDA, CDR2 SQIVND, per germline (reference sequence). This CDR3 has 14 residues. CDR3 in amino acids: CASRFSQGITEAFF. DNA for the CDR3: TGTGCCAGTAGATTCTCCCAGGGTATCACTGAAGCTTTCTTT.

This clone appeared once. The CDR3 sequence: CASSPRAGGDEQYF. CDR3 in DNA: TGTGCCAGCAGCCCCAGAGCGGGAGGGGACGAGCAGTACTTC. The chain links TRBV11-2 to TRBJ2-7; 10 bases line up with TRBD2. Germline V gene sequence: CDR1 SGHAT, CDR2 FQNNGV. The J segment lost 5 bases and the V segment lost 5 bases, leaving 6 bases of the junction unmatched. The CDR3 has 14 residues. The full variable domain, its missing parts supplied by reference TRBV11-2 and TRBJ2-7, is EAGVAQSPRYKIIEKRQSVAFWCNPISGHATLYWYQQILGQGPKLLIQFQNNGVVDDSQLPKDRFSAERLKGVDSTLKIQPAKLEDSAVYLCASSPRAGGDEQYFGPGTRLTVT.

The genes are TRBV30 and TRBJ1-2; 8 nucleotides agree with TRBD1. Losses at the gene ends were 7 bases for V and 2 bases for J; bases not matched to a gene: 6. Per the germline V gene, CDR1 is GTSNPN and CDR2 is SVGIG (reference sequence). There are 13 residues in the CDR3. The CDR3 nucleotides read TGTGCCTCTTGGGACAGGCCCAACTATGGCTACACCTTC. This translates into CASWDRPNYGYTF.

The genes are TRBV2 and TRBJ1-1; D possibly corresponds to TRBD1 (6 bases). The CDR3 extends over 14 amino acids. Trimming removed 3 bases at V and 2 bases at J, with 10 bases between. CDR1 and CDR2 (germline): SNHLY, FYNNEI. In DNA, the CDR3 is TGTGCCAGCAGTGACAGGGGCAGAAACACTGAAGCTTTCTTT. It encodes CASSDRGRNTEAFF.

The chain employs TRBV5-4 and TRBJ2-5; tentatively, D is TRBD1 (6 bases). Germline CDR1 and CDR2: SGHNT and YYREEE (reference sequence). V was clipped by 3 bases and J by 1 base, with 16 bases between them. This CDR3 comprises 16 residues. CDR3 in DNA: TGTGCCAGCAGCTCCTACTCCCGGGACACCCAAGAGACCCAGTACTTC. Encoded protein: CASSSYSRDTQETQYF.

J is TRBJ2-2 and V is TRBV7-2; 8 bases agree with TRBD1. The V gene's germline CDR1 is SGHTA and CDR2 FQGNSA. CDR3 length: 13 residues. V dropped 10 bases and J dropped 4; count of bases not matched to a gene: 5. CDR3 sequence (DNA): TGTGCCACAAGACAGGGGACCACCGGGGAGCTGTTTTTT. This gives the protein CATRQGTTGELFF.

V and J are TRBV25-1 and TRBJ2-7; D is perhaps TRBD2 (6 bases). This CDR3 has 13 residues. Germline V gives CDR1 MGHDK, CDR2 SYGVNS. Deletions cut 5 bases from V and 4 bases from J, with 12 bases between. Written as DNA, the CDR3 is TGTGCCAGCAGTAGTTTTGGGGGGTACGAGCAGTACTTC. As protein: CASSSFGGYEQYF.

CDR3: CASSLREGTEAFF. In DNA, the CDR3 is TGTGCCAGCAGCTTGAGGGAGGGCACTGAAGCTTTCTTT. The chain links TRBV11-3 to TRBJ1-1; D is unresolved. Trimming removed 3 bases from V and 4 bases from J, with 9 bases in between. Germline V CDR1 and CDR2: SGHNT, YENEEA. The CDR3 length is 13 residues. Combining the CDR3 with reference TRBV11-3 and TRBJ1-1 gives the whole variable domain EAGVVQSPRYKIIEKKQPVAFWCNPISGHNTLYWYLQNLGQGPELLIRYENEEAVDDSQLPKDRFSAERLKGVDSTLKIQPAELGDSAVYLCASSLREGTEAFFGQGTRLTVV.

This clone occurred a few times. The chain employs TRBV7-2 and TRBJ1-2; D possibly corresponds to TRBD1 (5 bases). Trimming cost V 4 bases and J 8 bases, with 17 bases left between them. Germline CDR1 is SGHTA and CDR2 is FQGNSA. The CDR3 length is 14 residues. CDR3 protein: CASSSAGRAGGYTF. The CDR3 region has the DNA TGTGCCAGCAGCTCCGCTGGAAGGGCAGGGGGCTACACCTTC.

The CDR3 region has the DNA TGTGCCTGGTGGATTTGGGGCCCCGGGAACTATGGCTACACCTTC. Protein: CAWWIWGPGNYGYTF. The chain carries TRBV30 and TRBJ1-2; D might be TRBD1 (5 bases). Germline CDR1 reads GTSNPN; CDR2 reads SVGIG (reference sequence). V dropped 5 bases and J dropped 2 bases, with 18 bases sitting between them. The CDR3 totals 15 residues.